This note documents a single T cell receptor (beta chain) sequence. The sample is drawn from a study of blood T cell repertoires in COVID-19. At the level of the study: Donors in the United States, Italy and Spain gave samples during acute or convalescent COVID-19. The cDNA or gDNA used as material had been derived from T cells, B-cell-depleted T cells, or PBMCs.

The germline gives CDR1 WSHSY, CDR2 SAAADI. Trimming at V came to 6 bases and at J to 1 base, leaving 0 bases not matched to a gene. The CDR3 runs 13 residues. Methods used by the authors: The assay estimated nucleated cells by amplifying reference gene primers. Here immunoSEQ multiplex PCR was the method, and the copy in TCRdb shows in-frame clones only, minus some. V and J calls and clone size come straight from that table; D and trimming were deduced from the DNA. The sample consists of about 140,000 clones, 60% to 85% of them appearing once. The TCR was taken from a man aged 45-65 years with acute or convalescent COVID-19. The sequencing sample was made of peripheral blood. The chain employs TRBV10-2 and TRBJ2-1; 7 bases align to TRBD2. CDR3 sequence reads: CASSGGSYNEQFF. The CDR3 DNA reads as TGCGCCAGCAGCGGGGGGTCCTACAATGAGCAGTTCTTC.